This record covers a single T cell receptor beta chain. Its specificity is not known. TCRdb ran MiXCR on the 5' RACE reads and lists one entry per CDR3 protein. The profile shows 350,000 to 500,000 distinct CDR3 sequences, about a quarter of them singletons. This specimen belongs to a study of T-cell memory formation after mild COVID-19. Whole-study results and caveats: In pre-infection memory, a portion of responding clones appeared, which suggested that cross-reactive memory joined. Contracting CD8+ clones were enriched in EMRA, CD4+ mainly in CM and EM. SARS-CoV-2 specificity was not confirmed for second-wave clones peaking on day 37.

What was sequenced was PBMCs or a T cell subset sorted from them (not recorded which). This sequence was found in an adult woman who had mild COVID-19 (a few samples of this study predate the infection). Cell type and time point are not known.

This CDR3 reads CASSRTGTTDTQYF. In DNA form, the CDR3 reads TGTGCCAGCAGCAGGACAGGGACCACAGATACGCAGTATTTT. The chain employs TRBV2 and TRBJ2-3; 8 nucleotides agree with TRBD1. Germline CDR1 SNHLY, CDR2 FYNNEI. V shed 6 bases and J 2 bases; nucleotides not matched to a gene: 4. This CDR3 has 14 residues. Together with reference TRBV2 and TRBJ2-3, the CDR3 gives the full variable domain: EPEVTQTPSHQVTQMGQEVILRCVPISNHLYFYWYRQILGQKVEFLVSFYNNEISEKSEIFDDQFSVERPDGSNFTLKIRSTKLEDSAMYFCASSRTGTTDTQYFGPGTRLTVL.